This TCR beta chain was sequenced during a study of OX40 agonist ivuxolimab in advanced cancers. This clone was detected once. Its antigen is undetermined. No patient had autoimmune disease or received systemic immunosuppression. Samples of blood were obtained at baseline, on cycle 4 day 1, and on cycle 7 day 1. The data were produced by immunoSEQ multiplex PCR, yet TCRdb's version contains in-frame clones alone and is incomplete. The sample records 50,000 to 65,000 clones, around 89% being singletons. Findings and caveats of the study: Normalized T-cell clonal expansion was also low in a subset of nonresponders. Still undetermined is the antigen specificity of the expanded peripheral T cells.

This TCR was recovered from an adult with an advanced solid tumor such as melanoma, head and neck, liver or kidney cancer. The sequencing here drew on CD4+ or CD8+ T cells sorted from blood, taken in a trial of the OX40 agonist ivuxolimab.

CDR3 in DNA: TGCGCCAGCAGCTTAACTGGCTTCGAGCAGTACTTC. It yields the protein CASSLTGFEQYF. The V and J genes are TRBV5-1 and TRBJ2-7, with D unresolved. CDR1 is SGHRS, CDR2 YFSETQ, per germline. The CDR3 spans 12 residues. The V end was cut by 2 bases, the J end by 6 bases, with 9 bases between. Supplemented by reference TRBV5-1 and TRBJ2-7, the full variable domain reads KAGVTQTPRYLIKTRGQQVTLSCSPISGHRSVSWYQQTPGQGLQFLFEYFSETQRNKGNFPGRFSGRQFSNSRSEMNVSTLELGDSALYLCASSLTGFEQYFGPGTRLTVT.